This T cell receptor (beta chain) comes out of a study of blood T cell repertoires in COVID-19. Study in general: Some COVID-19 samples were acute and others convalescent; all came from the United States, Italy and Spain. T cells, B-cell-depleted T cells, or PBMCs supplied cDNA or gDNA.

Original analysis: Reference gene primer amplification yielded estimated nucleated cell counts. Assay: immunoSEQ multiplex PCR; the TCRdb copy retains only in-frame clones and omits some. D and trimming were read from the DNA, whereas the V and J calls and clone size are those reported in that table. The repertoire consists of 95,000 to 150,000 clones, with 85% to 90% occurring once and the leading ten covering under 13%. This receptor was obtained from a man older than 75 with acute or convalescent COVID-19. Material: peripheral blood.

CDR3 bases: TGTGCCAGCAGTTCGAACAGGGGTGCAACTAATGAAAAACTGTTTTTT. Its protein is CASSSNRGATNEKLFF. V usage is TRBV28 and J usage is TRBJ1-4; 7 positions agree with TRBD1. Germline-derived CDR1 and CDR2 are MDHEN and SYDVKM. V lost 4 bases, J lost 0 bases, and 5 bases stayed unmatched. The CDR3 is 16 amino acids.